A single sample gave rise to the 10 T cell receptor beta chains below, sequenced in a study of cytomegalovirus exposure and HLA in healthy donors. 13 Jbeta primers and 60 Vbeta primers were used for the PCR. Profiled with immunoSEQ multiplex PCR; TCRdb holds only in-frame clones, not every one. The table includes 140,000 to 150,000 clones, over 70% detected once. The material sequenced was PBMCs. The origin of the receptors is a man aged 35 to 55 in good health and CMV-seronegative.

This chain connects TRBV10-3 to TRBJ1-2; 8 nucleotides line up with TRBD1. V dropped 3 bases and J dropped 4; count of bases not matched to a gene: 4. Looked up from germline, CDR1 is ENHRY and CDR2 is SYGVKD. CDR3 size: 14 residues. The CDR3 protein is CAISDSGGPYGYTF. The DNA for the CDR3 is TGTGCCATCAGTGATTCAGGGGGCCCCTATGGCTACACCTTC.

This clone was found once. This sequence joins TRBV6-5 and TRBJ1-1, with a tentative D call TRBD1 (5 bases). The CDR3 contains 15 residues. V lost 0 bases and J lost 1, with 9 bases in between. CDR1 is MNHEY, CDR2 SVGAGI, per germline. CDR3 region: CASSYSGVQNTEAFF. The CDR3 DNA sequence: TGTGCCAGCAGTTACTCAGGGGTGCAGAACACTGAAGCTTTCTTT.

The J gene is TRBJ1-4, the V gene TRBV5-1, with D possibly being TRBD1 (6 bases). Germline CDR1 is SGHRS and CDR2 is YFSETQ. The CDR3 sequence is 13 residues long. Trimming removed 4 bases at V and 4 bases at J, with 8 bases between. The CDR3 DNA is TGCGCCAGCAGCGGGGGCTTTAATGAAAAACTGTTTTTT. It encodes CASSGGFNEKLFF.

A word on this clone: The sample holds other DNA sequences that translate to the same CDR3. V usage is TRBV6-5 and J usage is TRBJ2-2, with 9 bases lining up with TRBD1. J lost 0 bases, V lost 7 bases, and 3 bases had no gene match. This CDR3 spans 15 amino acids. Germline values: CDR1 MNHEY, CDR2 SVGAGI. The CDR3 coding sequence is TGTGCCAGCACCAGACAGGGGGCGAACACCGGGGAGCTGTTTTTT. Translated, it gives CASTRQGANTGELFF.

This clone occurred once. The chain couples TRBV7-9 to TRBJ2-7; no reliable D call. Trimming cost V 7 bases and J 1 base, with 5 bases left between them. The CDR3 contains 11 residues. CDR1 is SEHNR and CDR2 is FQNEAQ in the germline V gene (reference sequence). For the CDR3, the DNA is TGTGCCAGCACAGATTCCTACGAGCAGTACTTC. Translation gives CASTDSYEQYF.

This clone was counted between two and nine times. The rearrangement joins TRBV18 to TRBJ2-7, with TRBD2 as a possible D gene (6 bases). This CDR3 contains 14 residues. The V gene's germline CDR1 is KGHSH and CDR2 LQKENI. V lost 1 base and J 4 bases, leaving 11 bases between the germline ends. The CDR3 spells CASSPRQGLYEQYF. The CDR3 bases are TGTGCCAGCTCACCACGGCAGGGACTTTACGAGCAGTACTTC.

There are a few counts of this clone. V and J are TRBV7-9 and TRBJ1-1; D not resolved. V lost 0 bases and J 1 base, leaving 6 bases between the germline ends. The germline CDR1 and CDR2 sequences are SEHNR and FQNEAQ (reference sequence). The CDR3 totals 14 residues. The chain's CDR3 is CASSLAAQNTEAFF. The CDR3 DNA reads TGTGCCAGCAGCTTAGCTGCACAGAACACTGAAGCTTTCTTT.

This rearrangement joins TRBV7-6 to TRBJ2-7; 10 bases align to TRBD1. This CDR3 comprises 19 residues. V was pared by 5 bases and J by 4 bases, with 20 bases of the junction left unmatched. Germline values: CDR1 SGHVS, CDR2 FNYEAQ. The CDR3 coding sequence is TGTGCCAGCAGCCATGCCGGGACAGGGGTTAATAGCGGGGTATACGAGCAGTACTTC. Translated: CASSHAGTGVNSGVYEQYF.

The chain has TRBV28 and TRBJ1-1; perhaps TRBD1 as D (6 bases). Per the germline V gene, CDR1 is MDHEN and CDR2 is SYDVKM. V was pared by 3 bases and J by 6 bases, with 11 bases between. The CDR3 spans 13 residues. The DNA for the CDR3 is TGTGCCAGCAGTTTCACAGGGATACCTGAAGCTTTCTTT. It codes for CASSFTGIPEAFF.

The chain carries TRBV6-5 and TRBJ2-7, with 7 bases fitting TRBD1. Germline V gene lookup returns CDR1 MNHEY and CDR2 SVGAGI. With 5 bases clipped from V and 3 bases from J, the junction kept 7 bases outside the gene matches. The CDR3 consists of 14 residues. For the CDR3, the DNA is TGTGCCAGCAGTGGCAGGGGGTCTTTCTACGAGCAGTACTTC. This translates into CASSGRGSFYEQYF.